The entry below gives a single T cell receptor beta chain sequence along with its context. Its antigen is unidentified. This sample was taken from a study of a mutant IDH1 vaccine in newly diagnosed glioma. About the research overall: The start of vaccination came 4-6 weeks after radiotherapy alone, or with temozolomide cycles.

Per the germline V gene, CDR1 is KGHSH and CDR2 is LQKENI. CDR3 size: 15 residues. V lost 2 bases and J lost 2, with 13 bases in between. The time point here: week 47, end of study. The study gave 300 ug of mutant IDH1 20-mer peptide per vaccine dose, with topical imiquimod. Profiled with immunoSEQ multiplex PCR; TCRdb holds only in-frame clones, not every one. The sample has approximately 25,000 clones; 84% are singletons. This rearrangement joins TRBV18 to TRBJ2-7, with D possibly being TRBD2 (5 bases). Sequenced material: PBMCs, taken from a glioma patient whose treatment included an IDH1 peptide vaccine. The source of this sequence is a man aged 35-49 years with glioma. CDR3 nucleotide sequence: TGTGCCAGCTCACCAGGGTCTAGCCGAGCCTACGAGCAGTACTTC. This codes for CASSPGSSRAYEQYF.